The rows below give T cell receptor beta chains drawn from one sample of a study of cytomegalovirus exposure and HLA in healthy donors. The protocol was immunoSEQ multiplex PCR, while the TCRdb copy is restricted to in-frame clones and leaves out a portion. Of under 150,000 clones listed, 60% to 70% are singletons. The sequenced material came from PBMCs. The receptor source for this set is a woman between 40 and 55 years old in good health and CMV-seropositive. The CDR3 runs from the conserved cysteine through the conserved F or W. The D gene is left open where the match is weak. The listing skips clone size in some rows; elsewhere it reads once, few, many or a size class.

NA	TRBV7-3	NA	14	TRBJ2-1	CASSLLPEARGQFF	TGTGCCAGCAGCTTACTCCCCGAGGCCCGCGGGCAGTTCTTC
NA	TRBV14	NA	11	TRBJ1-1	CASSLGLEAFF	TGTGCCAGCAGCCTTGGCCTTGAAGCTTTCTTT
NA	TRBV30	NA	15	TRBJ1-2	CAWSEQSLFRYGYTF	TGTGCCTGGAGTGAACAGAGCCTTTTTAGATATGGCTACACCTTC
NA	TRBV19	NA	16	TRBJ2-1	CASSILGTNFGKEQFF	TGTGCCAGTAGTATATTGGGGACAAATTTTGGAAAGGAGCAGTTCTTC
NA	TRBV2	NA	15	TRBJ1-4	CASSYRQGGNEKLFF	TGTGCCAGCAGTTATAGACAAGGTGGAAATGAAAAACTGTTTTTT
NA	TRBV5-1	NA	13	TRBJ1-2	CASSLEQGRGYTF	TGCGCCAGCAGCTTGGAACAGGGACGAGGCTACACCTTC
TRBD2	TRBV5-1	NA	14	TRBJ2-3	CASMIAGSTDTQYF	TGCGCCAGCATGATAGCGGGAAGCACAGATACGCAGTATTTT
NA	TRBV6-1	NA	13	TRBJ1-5	CASSTGWDQPQHF	TGTGCCAGCAGCACAGGGTGGGATCAGCCCCAGCATTTT
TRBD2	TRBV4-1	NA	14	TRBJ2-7	CASSQLAGSYEQYF	TGCGCCAGCAGCCAACTAGCGGGGTCCTACGAGCAGTACTTC
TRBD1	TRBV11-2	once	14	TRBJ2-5	CASSPDRGGETQYF	TGTGCCAGCAGCCCCGACAGGGGGGGTGAGACCCAGTACTTC
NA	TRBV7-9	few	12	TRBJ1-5	CASSLSNQPQHF	TGTGCCAGCAGCTTATCTAATCAGCCCCAGCATTTT
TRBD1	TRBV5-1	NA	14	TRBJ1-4	CASSSQGASEKLFF	TGCGCCAGCAGTTCCCAGGGGGCCAGTGAAAAACTGTTTTTT
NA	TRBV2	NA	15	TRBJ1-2	CASRPGGRAMNGYTF	TGTGCCAGCAGACCTGGGGGCAGGGCGATGAATGGCTACACCTTC
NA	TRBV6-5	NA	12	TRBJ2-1	CASRSTSNEQFF	TGTGCCAGCCGTTCCACTAGCAATGAGCAGTTCTTC
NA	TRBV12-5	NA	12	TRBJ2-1	CASGLSGNEQFF	TGTGCTAGTGGTTTGTCCGGGAATGAGCAGTTCTTC
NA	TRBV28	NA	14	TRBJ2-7	CASRSPDSSYEQYF	TGTGCCAGCAGGTCCCCCGACAGCTCCTACGAGCAGTACTTC
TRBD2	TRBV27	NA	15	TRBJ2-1	CASSVAGSSYNEQFF	TGTGCCAGCAGTGTAGCGGGAAGCTCCTACAATGAGCAGTTCTTC
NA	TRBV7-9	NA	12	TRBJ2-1	CASSLDRSEQFF	TGTGCCAGCAGCTTAGATAGGAGTGAGCAGTTCTTC
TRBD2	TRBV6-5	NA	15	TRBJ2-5	CASSTAGRWGETQYF	TGTGCCAGCAGTACAGCGGGGAGATGGGGAGAGACCCAGTACTTC
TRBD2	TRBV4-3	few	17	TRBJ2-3	CASSQRVGREGRDTQYF	TGCGCCAGCTCCCAAAGGGTGGGGCGGGAGGGCCGAGATACGCAGTATTTT
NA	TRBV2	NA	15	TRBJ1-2	CASRGKVDTNYGYTF	TGTGCCAGCAGGGGCAAGGTAGATACTAACTATGGCTACACCTTC
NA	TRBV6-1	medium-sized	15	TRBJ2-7	CASSGGGGAFYEQYF	TGTGCCAGCAGTGGAGGGGGGGGCGCATTTTACGAGCAGTACTTC
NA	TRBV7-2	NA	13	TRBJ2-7	CASSSTEKYEQYF	TGTGCCAGCAGCTCAACCGAGAAGTACGAGCAGTACTTC
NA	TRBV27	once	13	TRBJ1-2	CASSSAQYYGYTF	TGTGCCAGCAGTTCAGCGCAGTACTATGGCTACACCTTC
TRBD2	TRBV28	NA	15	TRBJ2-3	CASTRGLAGVDTQYF	TGTGCCAGCACAAGGGGACTAGCGGGAGTAGATACGCAGTATTTT
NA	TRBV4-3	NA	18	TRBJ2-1	CASSQGFLRLDLGNEQFF	TGCGCCAGCAGCCAAGGGTTTCTTCGACTAGACTTGGGCAATGAGCAGTTCTTC
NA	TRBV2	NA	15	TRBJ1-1	CASRGGVGVNTEAFF	TGTGCCAGCAGGGGTGGGGTAGGGGTGAACACTGAAGCTTTCTTT
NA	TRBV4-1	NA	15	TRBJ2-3	CASSQDGSEVDTQYF	TGCGCCAGCAGCCAAGATGGCTCGGAGGTGGATACGCAGTATTTT
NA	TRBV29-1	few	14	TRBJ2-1	CSVEVPKRWNEQFF	TGCAGCGTCGAGGTACCTAAGAGGTGGAATGAGCAGTTCTTC
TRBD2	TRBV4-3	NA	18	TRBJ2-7	CASSQDWSLLAGTYEQYF	TGCGCCAGCAGCCAAGATTGGTCGTTACTAGCGGGAACCTACGAGCAGTACTTC
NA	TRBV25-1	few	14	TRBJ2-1	CASRSGSSYNEQFF	TGTGCCAGCAGATCCGGTAGCTCCTACAATGAGCAGTTCTTC
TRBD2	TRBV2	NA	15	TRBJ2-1	CASTNILVAGEEQFF	TGTGCCAGCACCAACATTCTGGTAGCGGGAGAGGAGCAGTTCTTC
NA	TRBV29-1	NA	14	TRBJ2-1	CSVARGTGGYEQLF	NA
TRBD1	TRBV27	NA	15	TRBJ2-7	CASSLAAGGSYEQYF	TGTGCCAGCAGTTTAGCGGCAGGGGGTTCCTACGAGCAGTACTTC
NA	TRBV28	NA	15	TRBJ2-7	CASSLEGARPYEQYF	TGTGCCAGCAGTTTGGAGGGGGCGCGCCCCTACGAGCAGTACTTC
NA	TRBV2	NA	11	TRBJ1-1	CASKERPEAFF	TGTGCCAGCAAGGAGCGCCCGGAAGCTTTCTTT
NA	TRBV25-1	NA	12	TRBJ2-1	CASSELYNEQFF	TGTGCCAGCAGTGAACTCTACAATGAGCAGTTCTTC
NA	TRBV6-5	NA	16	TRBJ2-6	CASSYSVLSRANVLTF	TGTGCCAGCAGTTACTCGGTCCTTTCTAGGGCCAACGTCCTGACTTTC
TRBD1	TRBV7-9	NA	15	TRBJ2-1	CASSMGQSGSNEQFF	TGTGCCAGCAGCATGGGACAGTCAGGCTCCAATGAGCAGTTCTTC
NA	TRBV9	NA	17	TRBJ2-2	CASSAPTERVNTGELFF	TGTGCCAGCAGCGCCCCCACCGAGCGAGTGAACACCGGGGAGCTGTTTTTT
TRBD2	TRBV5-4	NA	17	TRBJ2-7	CASSLSPGTSKTYEQYF	TGTGCCAGCAGCTTGTCCCCCGGGACTAGCAAGACCTACGAGCAGTACTTC
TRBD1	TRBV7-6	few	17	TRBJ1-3	CASSSQGQGISGNTIYF	TGTGCCAGCAGCTCTCAGGGACAGGGGATCTCTGGAAACACCATATATTTT
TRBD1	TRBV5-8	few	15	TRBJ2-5	CASSFGTGAQETQYF	TGTGCCAGCAGCTTTGGGACAGGGGCCCAAGAGACCCAGTACTTC